The 20 T cell receptor beta chains below all came from one sample that was sequenced in a study of blood T cell repertoires in COVID-19. Profiled with immunoSEQ multiplex PCR; TCRdb holds only in-frame clones, not every one. The sample yields about 63,000 clones, 87% seen once. Sequences were obtained from peripheral blood. Receptors were obtained from a middle-aged man with active COVID-19.

This clone was counted once. The chain has TRBV25-1 and TRBJ1-4; D gene uncertain. V was pared by 3 bases and J by 10 bases, with 12 bases between. This CDR3 is 13 amino acids long. Germline CDR1 MGHDK, CDR2 SYGVNS. The chain's CDR3 is CASSDFQFGKLFF. The DNA of the CDR3 is TGTGCCAGCAGTGATTTTCAGTTTGGAAAACTGTTTTTT.

The chain combines TRBV7-9 with TRBJ2-7, with a tentative D call TRBD1 (5 bases). There are 14 residues in the CDR3. Germline values: CDR1 SEHNR, CDR2 FQNEAQ (reference sequence). Trimming pared 5 bases from V and 0 bases from J, leaving 11 bases between. The CDR3, as DNA: TGTGCCAGCAGCCACTCGACAGACTCCTACGAGCAGTACTTC. Protein: CASSHSTDSYEQYF.

The chain recombines TRBV7-2 with TRBJ1-6, with D possibly matching TRBD1 (5 bases). The CDR3 length is 16 residues. Trimming removed 4 bases at V and 8 bases at J, with 18 bases between. The V gene's germline CDR1 is SGHTA and CDR2 FQGNSA. The CDR3 DNA follows: TGTGCCAGCAGCTCAGCCTCGACAGTTCCGGATTCACCCCTCCACTTT. It encodes CASSSASTVPDSPLHF.

This clone showed up just once. The chain carries TRBV10-3 and TRBJ1-1; no definite D call. The germline gives CDR1 ENHRY, CDR2 SYGVKD. Trimming stripped 7 bases from V and 4 bases from J, with 19 bases between. The CDR3 has 15 amino acids. CDR3: CAITKGRGVGTEAFF. CDR3 nucleotides: TGTGCCATCACCAAAGGGCGGGGAGTGGGCACTGAAGCTTTCTTT.

The J gene is TRBJ2-7, the V gene TRBV7-2, with TRBD2 as a possible D gene (7 bases). V gave up 1 base and J gave up 0 bases, with 16 bases separating them. The CDR3 has 17 residues. Looked up from germline, CDR1 is SGHTA and CDR2 is FQGNSA. The CDR3 region has the DNA TGTGCCAGCAGCTTAGATAAGAGGGGAGGGGGCTCCTACGAGCAGTACTTC. Protein product: CASSLDKRGGGSYEQYF.

This clone appeared once. The rearrangement uses TRBV7-2 and TRBJ1-6; 8 nucleotides match TRBD1. Germline V CDR1 and CDR2: SGHTA, FQGNSA. The junction had 9 bases not matched to a gene; V was cut back by 6 bases and J by 8 bases. The CDR3 is made up of 15 amino acids. CDR3 sequence: CASRLQGEGYSPLHF. CDR3 DNA: TGTGCCAGCAGGTTACAGGGGGAAGGGTATTCACCCCTCCACTTT.

V gene TRBV9 combines with J gene TRBJ1-2, with unresolved D. Germline loops: CDR1 SGDLS, CDR2 YYNGEE. Trimming left V 0 bases short and J 4 bases short, with 7 bases between. The length of the CDR3 is 13 residues. The CDR3 reads CASSVAGGYGYTF. The CDR3 DNA reads TGTGCCAGCAGCGTAGCCGGCGGCTATGGCTACACCTTC.

The chain is built from TRBV29-1 and TRBJ2-1; 8 nucleotides align to TRBD2. The length of the CDR3 is 13 residues. In germline, CDR1 is SQVTM, CDR2 ANQGSEA. With V trimmed by 4 bases and J by 11 bases, 10 bases remained unmatched. DNA of the CDR3: TGCAGCGTTGTAGGTCTAGCGGGTGAGAAGCAGTTCTTC. It specifies CSVVGLAGEKQFF.

The J gene is TRBJ2-7, the V gene TRBV7-9; 9 bases map to TRBD2. V shed 5 bases and J 5 bases; nucleotides not matched to a gene: 7. Germline loops: CDR1 SEHNR, CDR2 FQNEAQ (reference sequence). The CDR3 is 14 amino acids. The CDR3: CASSLSGRTDEQYF. The DNA for the CDR3 is TGTGCCAGCAGCCTAAGCGGGAGGACCGACGAGCAGTACTTC. Supplemented by reference TRBV7-9 and TRBJ2-7, the full variable domain reads DTGVSQNPRHKITKRGQNVTFRCDPISEHNRLYWYRQTLGQGPEFLTYFQNEAQLEKSRLLSDRFSAERPKGSFSTLEIQRTEQGDSAMYLCASSLSGRTDEQYFGPGTRLTVT.

This chain joins TRBV5-4 and TRBJ2-3; 10 bases map to TRBD1. V lost 5 bases to trimming and J lost 5 bases; unmatched junction nucleotides: 11. CDR1 is SGHNT, CDR2 YYREEE, per germline (reference sequence). CDR3 length: 16 residues. The CDR3 DNA reads TGTGCCAGCAGAAAGGGACAGGGGAGGATCGGAGATACGCAGTATTTT. It yields the protein CASRKGQGRIGDTQYF. The full variable domain, its missing parts supplied by reference TRBV5-4 and TRBJ2-3, is ETGVTQSPTHLIKTRGQQVTLRCSSQSGHNTVSWYQQALGQGPQFIFQYYREEENGRGNFPPRFSGLQFPNYSSELNVNALELDDSALYLCASRKGQGRIGDTQYFGPGTRLTVL.

This chain connects TRBV7-3 to TRBJ1-1; D gene ambiguous. Looked up from germline, CDR1 is SGHTA and CDR2 is FQGTGA. The V end lost 1 base, the J end lost 6 bases, and 12 bases lay between the germline ends. The CDR3 has 14 amino acids. CDR3: CASSLKRDSAEAFF. The CDR3 nucleotides read TGTGCCAGCAGCTTAAAAAGGGATAGCGCTGAAGCTTTCTTT.

The gene calls are TRBV27 and TRBJ2-2; D call uncertain. The length of the CDR3 is 11 residues. Germline V gene data show CDR1 as MNHEY and CDR2 as SMNVEV (reference sequence). V lost 6 bases to trimming and J lost 8 bases, with 7 bases between them. CDR3 amino acids: CASRSLGELFF. The DNA for the CDR3 is TGTGCCAGCAGATCTTTGGGGGAGCTGTTTTTT.

The chain couples TRBV9 to TRBJ1-2; D may be TRBD1 (6 bases). V was cut by 3 bases and J by 8 bases, with 17 bases left in between. Per the germline V gene, CDR1 is SGDLS and CDR2 is YYNGEE. The CDR3 has 14 amino acids. The CDR3 here is CASSAGGDIFGYTF. CDR3 in DNA: TGTGCCAGCAGCGCGGGGGGGGACATCTTCGGCTACACCTTC.

This chain joins TRBV15 and TRBJ2-5, with 9 bases fitting TRBD1. The CDR3 runs 15 residues. CDR1 is LNHNV, CDR2 YYDKDF, per germline (reference sequence). With 2 bases clipped from V and 5 bases from J, the junction kept 6 bases outside the gene matches. Written as DNA, the CDR3 is TGTGCCACCAGCAGACGGGACAGGGCGATGGAGACCCAGTACTTC. Amino acids: CATSRRDRAMETQYF.

The rearrangement uses TRBV27 and TRBJ1-2, with D possibly TRBD1 on 6 matching bases. CDR1 is MNHEY and CDR2 is SMNVEV in the germline V gene (reference sequence). This CDR3 is built from 14 residues. The germline V and J ends were trimmed by 6 bases and 4 bases, with 15 bases remaining between them. The CDR3 reads CASSPGTRFYGYTF. For the CDR3, the DNA is TGTGCCAGCAGCCCAGGGACAAGATTCTATGGCTACACCTTC.

V is TRBV28 and J is TRBJ1-2, with a weak D call TRBD1 (6 bases). The V gene lost 5 bases and the J gene lost 4 bases, with 11 bases spanning the gap. Per the germline V gene, CDR1 is MDHEN and CDR2 is SYDVKM. This CDR3 contains 13 residues. This CDR3 is CASSPGQFYGYTF. CDR3 bases: TGTGCCAGCAGTCCGGGACAATTCTATGGCTACACCTTC.

V is TRBV11-2 and J is TRBJ2-4; tentatively, D is TRBD2 (6 bases). Germline CDR1 and CDR2: SGHAT and FQNNGV. The CDR3 length is 14 residues. V lost 4 bases and J 1 base, leaving 8 bases between the germline ends. CDR3 sequence reads: CASSSTRAKNIQYF. DNA for the CDR3: TGTGCCAGCAGCTCGACTAGGGCCAAAAACATTCAGTACTTC.

The V call is TRBV18, the J call TRBJ1-3, with a possible D match to TRBD1 (6 bases). The germline V gene encodes CDR1 KGHSH and CDR2 LQKENI. The CDR3 has 14 residues. The V end was cut by 4 bases, the J end by 1 base, with 8 bases between. The CDR3 sequence: CASSHRESGNTIYF. CDR3 sequence (DNA): TGTGCCAGCTCACACAGGGAATCTGGAAACACCATATATTTT.

The V and J genes are TRBV28 and TRBJ2-5, with D perhaps given as TRBD1 or TRBD2 (5 bases each). CDR1 is MDHEN, CDR2 SYDVKM, per germline. This CDR3 contains 12 residues. V lost 10 bases to trimming and J lost 7 bases, with 16 bases between them. The CDR3 sequence: CATSGGRGTQYF. CDR3 nucleotide sequence: TGTGCCACCAGCGGCGGAAGGGGGACCCAGTACTTC.

The chain links TRBV6-6 to TRBJ2-1, with 7 bases fitting TRBD2. V was clipped by 9 bases and J by 4 bases; unmatched bases: 12. This CDR3 region has 15 residues. The germline gives CDR1 MNHNY, CDR2 SVGAGI (reference sequence). Here the CDR3 DNA reads TGTGCCAGTCTTACTGGGGCTAGCGGATACAATGAGCAGTTCTTC. Encoded protein: CASLTGASGYNEQFF.